A selection of T cell receptor beta chains follows, all from one sample in a study of T-cell reconstitution after alpha-beta-depleted transplantation in children. TCRdb called the PCR reads again in MiXCR, with one record for every CDR3 protein. Of under 750,000 distinct CDR3 sequences in the sample, 23% were seen once. The specimen comprised PBMCs, mostly from graft donor cells, sampled 360 days after TCRalphabeta/CD19-depleted stem cell transplant. Receptors originate from a boy younger than two who had a stem cell transplant for acute myeloid leukemia, so the T cells may come from the graft donor. Both conserved end residues are part of each CDR3. The D gene is left open where the match is weak. Clone size is given for some rows only: seen once, a few or many times, or a class if the clone is expanded.

clone size: few
J gene: TRBJ1-6
V gene: TRBV27
D gene: NA
CDR3 DNA: TGTGCCAGCAGTCCCCCAGGGAATTCACCCCTCCACTTT
CDR3 protein: CASSPPGNSPLHF

clone size: medium-sized
J gene: TRBJ1-1
V gene: TRBV2
D gene: NA
CDR3 DNA: TGTGCCAGCAGACAGGGATTGGACACTGAAGCTTTCTTT
CDR3 protein: CASRQGLDTEAFF

clone size: NA
J gene: TRBJ2-5
V gene: TRBV6-1
D gene: TRBD2
CDR3 DNA: TGTGCCAGCAGCAGGACTAGCCCGGGGACCCAGTACTTC
CDR3 protein: CASSRTSPGTQYF

clone size: few
J gene: TRBJ2-3
V gene: TRBV20-1
D gene: NA
CDR3 DNA: TGCAGTGCCTTTGGACTGAGCACAGATACGCAGTATTTT
CDR3 protein: CSAFGLSTDTQYF

clone size: many
J gene: TRBJ2-3
V gene: TRBV4-3
D gene: NA
CDR3 DNA: TGCGCCAGCAGTTTTCAAGGGGGTAACACAGATACGCAGTATTTT
CDR3 protein: CASSFQGGNTDTQYF

clone size: few
J gene: TRBJ2-5
V gene: TRBV7-2
D gene: NA
CDR3 DNA: TGTGCCAGCAGCTTAGCGCAAAAAGAGACCCAGTACTTC
CDR3 protein: CASSLAQKETQYF

clone size: NA
J gene: TRBJ2-7
V gene: TRBV9
D gene: TRBD1
CDR3 DNA: TGTGCCAGCAGCGTCGACGGGACAGGGTCCCCTGGGGCGCAGTACTTC
CDR3 protein: CASSVDGTGSPGAQYF

clone size: NA
J gene: TRBJ1-2
V gene: TRBV10-3
D gene: NA
CDR3 DNA: TGTGCCATCAGTGAGTCGAAGGTGGGGGGCTACACCTTC
CDR3 protein: CAISESKVGGYTF

clone size: few
J gene: TRBJ2-2
V gene: TRBV7-2
D gene: NA
CDR3 DNA: TGTGCCAGCAGCTTCCGCGGTTTGGCCGGGGAGCTGTTTTTT
CDR3 protein: CASSFRGLAGELFF

clone size: many
J gene: TRBJ2-1
V gene: TRBV27
D gene: NA
CDR3 DNA: TGTGCCAGCAGTTTAATCGGGACCCCCGATGAGCAGTTCTTC
CDR3 protein: CASSLIGTPDEQFF